What follows is one T cell receptor beta chain and its context. What it recognizes is unknown. The CDR3 runs to 16 residues. V was clipped by 5 bases and J by 1 base; unmatched bases: 7. The V gene's germline CDR1 is SGHTA and CDR2 FQGNSA. These data come from a study of CD8+ T cells in alopecia areata. It was cDNA, reverse transcribed from extracted RNA, that served as the sequencing template. Profiling relied on immunoSEQ multiplex PCR, and the TCRdb table lists in-frame clones only, not all of them. The table shows roughly 100,000 clones, with around 59% occurring only once. PBMCs yielded sorted CD4+ and CD8+ T cells. Overall study findings and caveats: Possibly as an HLA-related effect, TCR sharing across patients appeared less clear than in mice. Lesional scalp displayed greater clonality than normal scalp, most notably in alopecia totalis/universalis.

The sequenced material came from CD4+ T cells sorted from blood. This TCR was sampled from a human donor in good health. The chain recombines TRBV7-2 with TRBJ2-3; 9 bases line up with TRBD2. CDR3 coding DNA: TGTGCCAGCAGCCGGGGCGGCGGGGGGGGCACAGATACGCAGTATTTT. Its protein product is CASSRGGGGGTDTQYF.